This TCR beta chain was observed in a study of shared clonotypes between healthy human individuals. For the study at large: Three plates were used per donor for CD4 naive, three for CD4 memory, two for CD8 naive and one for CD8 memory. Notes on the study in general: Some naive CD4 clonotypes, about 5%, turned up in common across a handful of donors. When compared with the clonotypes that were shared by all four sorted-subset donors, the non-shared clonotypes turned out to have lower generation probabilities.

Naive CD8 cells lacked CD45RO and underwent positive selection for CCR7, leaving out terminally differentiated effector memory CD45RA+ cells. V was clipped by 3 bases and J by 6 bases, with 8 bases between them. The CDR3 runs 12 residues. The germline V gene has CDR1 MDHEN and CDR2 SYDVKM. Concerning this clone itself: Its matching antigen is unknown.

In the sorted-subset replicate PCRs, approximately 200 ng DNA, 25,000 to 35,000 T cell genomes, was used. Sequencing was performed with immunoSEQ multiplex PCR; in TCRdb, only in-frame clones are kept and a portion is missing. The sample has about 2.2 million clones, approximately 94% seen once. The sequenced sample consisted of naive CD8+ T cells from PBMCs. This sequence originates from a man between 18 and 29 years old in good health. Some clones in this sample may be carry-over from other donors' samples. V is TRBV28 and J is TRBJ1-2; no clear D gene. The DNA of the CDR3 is TGTGCCAGCAGTTTTTCGGCGGATGGCTACACCTTC. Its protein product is CASSFSADGYTF.